This entry features one TCR beta chain sequence. CDR1 and CDR2 from the germline V gene are ENHRY and SYGVKD. V lost 4 bases, J lost 6 bases, and 9 bases lay in between. The CDR3 length is 12 residues. The record originates from a study of T cells in Graves' hyperthyroidism and ophthalmopathy. The CDR3 regions of TCR beta were amplified from RNA transcripts. The study used the HTBI primer set for a first-round RT-PCR of the TCR CDR3. Each CDR3 protein gets one entry after TCRdb re-called the multiplex PCR reads with MiXCR. The sample has some 570,000 distinct CDR3 sequences, around 14% seen once; the top ten hold 7% to 9%.

This receptor was taken from a woman aged 18-35 years with Graves' ophthalmopathy. The sequencing sample was made of blood. This sequence joins TRBV10-3 and TRBJ1-2, with D hard to call. In DNA form, the CDR3 reads TGTGCCATCAGTGTGCGGATGGATGGCTACACCTTC. Its protein product is CAISVRMDGYTF.